The next 15 T cell receptor beta chains were all read from a single sample in a study of shared clonotypes between healthy human individuals (TCRdb year 2020). Libraries were built with the immunoSEQ multiplex PCR assay. TCRdb took this table from immuneACCESS and kept in-frame rearrangements with V and J called. Such tables lack part of the clones; where checked against another copy, unresolved V genes explain under half of the gap, and the rest is unexplained. This sample holds millions of clones; more than 80% were observed only once. Of the sample, 0.3% to 0.4% falls within the top ten clones. The sample comprised naive CD4+ T cells from PBMCs. The cell subset or site label, as the study defines it: CD45RA+ positively selected. The receptor source for this set is a man between 18 and 29 years old in good health. Some clones in this sample may be carry-over from other donors' samples.

The CDR3 region is CASSISGSTLPNEQFF. In DNA, the CDR3 is TGTGCCAGTAGTATCTCTGGCAGTACCTTACCCAATGAGCAGTTCTTC. The chain uses TRBV19 and TRBJ2-1; unclear D gene. V dropped 3 bases and J dropped 6 bases, with 18 bases sitting between them. CDR1 is LNHDA, CDR2 SQIVND, per germline (reference sequence). The CDR3 length is 16 residues.

The chain carries TRBV18 and TRBJ2-2; D unresolved. Germline V CDR1 and CDR2: KGHSH, LQKENI. There are 15 residues in the CDR3. V lost 1 base to trimming and J lost 7 bases, with 13 bases between them. CDR3: CASSPLAAQNGELFF. The CDR3 nucleotides are TGTGCCAGCTCACCACTTGCAGCGCAGAACGGGGAGCTGTTTTTT.

The J gene is TRBJ2-1, the V gene TRBV9, with D possibly TRBD2 on 6 matching bases. With 1 base removed from V and 9 bases from J, the gap between germline ends came to 20 bases. CDR3 length: 16 amino acids. Germline loops: CDR1 SGDLS, CDR2 YYNGEE. The CDR3 spells CASSVPGLVFAGEQFF. DNA of the CDR3: TGTGCCAGCAGCGTACCGGGACTGGTGTTCGCGGGTGAGCAGTTCTTC.

The chain couples TRBV19 to TRBJ2-7, with D maybe TRBD2 (7 bases). Germline-derived CDR1 and CDR2 are LNHDA and SQIVND (reference sequence). This CDR3 region has 17 residues. Trimming left V 5 bases short and J 1 base short, with 21 bases between. The CDR3 region is CASSLEYGGLSSYEQYF. In nucleotides, the CDR3 is TGTGCCAGTAGTCTCGAATACGGGGGGCTTTCGTCCTACGAGCAGTACTTC.

The chain is built from TRBV6-4 and TRBJ2-7; TRBD1 matches at 8 bases. This CDR3 comprises 18 residues. V lost 0 bases, J lost 1 base, and 11 bases stayed unmatched. Per germline, CDR1 MRHNA and CDR2 SNTAGT. For the CDR3, the DNA is TGTGCCAGCAGTGACTCATCGGTGACAGGGGTTCTTTCCTACGAGCAGTACTTC. Residues: CASSDSSVTGVLSYEQYF.

The chain uses TRBV7-2 and TRBJ2-7; D assignment may be TRBD1 or TRBD2 (6 bases each). Germline V CDR1 and CDR2: SGHTA, FQGNSA. V lost 2 bases and J lost 2, with 13 bases in between. The CDR3 totals 15 residues. CDR3 residues: CASSLMAGQPYEQYF. The DNA for the CDR3 is TGTGCCAGCAGCTTAATGGCGGGACAACCCTACGAGCAGTACTTC.

The chain is built from TRBV11-3 and TRBJ2-5; 9 nucleotides match TRBD1. The CDR3 is made up of 16 amino acids. Germline V gene sequence: CDR1 SGHNT, CDR2 YENEEA. V lost 5 bases, J lost 5 bases, and 12 bases stayed unmatched. The DNA for the CDR3 is TGTGCCAGCAGCGATCGGACAGGGGACGACGGGGAGACCCAGTACTTC. Protein sequence: CASSDRTGDDGETQYF.

The V gene is TRBV11-2, the J gene TRBJ2-5, with unresolved D. In germline, CDR1 is SGHAT, CDR2 FQNNGV. V lost 2 bases to trimming and J lost 2 bases, with 12 bases between them. This CDR3 has 15 residues. The CDR3 loop is CASSLSPREQETQYF. CDR3 bases: TGTGCCAGCAGCTTATCCCCTAGAGAACAAGAGACCCAGTACTTC.

V and J are TRBV2 and TRBJ1-1; 9 bases line up with TRBD1. Per germline, CDR1 SNHLY and CDR2 FYNNEI. This CDR3 comprises 15 residues. The trim removed 6 bases at V and 8 bases at J, leaving 13 bases unmatched. CDR3 bases: TGTGCCAGCAGGCCTCGGCGACAGGGGGTCTCGGAAGCTTTCTTT. Encoded protein: CASRPRRQGVSEAFF. The variable domain in full, completed from reference TRBV2 and TRBJ1-1, reads EPEVTQTPSHQVTQMGQEVILRCVPISNHLYFYWYRQILGQKVEFLVSFYNNEISEKSEIFDDQFSVERPDGSNFTLKIRSTKLEDSAMYFCASRPRRQGVSEAFFGQGTRLTVV.

The rearrangement uses TRBV29-1 and TRBJ1-2; D possibly corresponds to TRBD1 (5 bases). V was shortened by 5 bases and J by 4 bases, with 14 bases between the two germline ends. The CDR3 sequence is 13 residues long. Germline lookup yields CDR1 SQVTM and CDR2 ANQGSEA. CDR3 nucleotide sequence: TGCAGCGTTTCCGGGGCGCGAGGCTATGGCTACACCTTC. Translation: CSVSGARGYGYTF. Looking up the rest from reference TRBV29-1 and TRBJ1-2 gives the full variable domain: SAVISQKPSRDICQRGTSLTIQCQVDSQVTMMFWYRQQPGQSLTLIATANQGSEATYESGFVIDKFPISRPNLTFSTLTVSNMSPEDSSIYLCSVSGARGYGYTFGSGTRLTVV.

The chain links TRBV6-5 to TRBJ2-3; D is perhaps TRBD2 (5 bases). The V gene lost 7 bases and the J gene lost 0 bases, with 14 bases spanning the gap. CDR1 is MNHEY and CDR2 is SVGAGI in the germline V gene. This CDR3 comprises 15 residues. The CDR3 nucleotides are TGTGCCAGCATATCTAGCCGCGGGAGCACAGATACGCAGTATTTT. Its protein is CASISSRGSTDTQYF.

This clone was seen once. V is TRBV5-4 and J is TRBJ2-1, with 13 bases identical to TRBD2. V was clipped by 5 bases and J by 9 bases; unmatched bases: 5. This CDR3 is 14 amino acids long. Looked up from germline, CDR1 is SGHNT and CDR2 is YYREEE (reference sequence). The CDR3 DNA is TGTGCCAGCAGGGCGGGACTAGCGGGAAGTGAGCAGTTCTTC. This sequence encodes CASRAGLAGSEQFF.

This chain uses TRBV4-1 with TRBJ2-1; 7 bases are shared with TRBD2. V dropped 4 bases and J dropped 2; count of bases not matched to a gene: 11. The CDR3 is 17 amino acids. CDR1 is MGHRA, CDR2 YSYEKL, per germline. CDR3: CASSPRRTLATYNEQFF. CDR3 DNA: TGCGCCAGCAGCCCCCGACGTACACTAGCGACCTACAATGAGCAGTTCTTC.

With respect to this clone: The identical CDR3 is also encoded by other nucleotide sequences in the sample. The chain uses TRBV6-1 and TRBJ1-5; no definite D call. Germline CDR1 MNHNS, CDR2 SASEGT. Trimming cost V 1 base and J 0 bases, with 4 bases left between them. The CDR3 is made up of 14 amino acids. The CDR3 sequence: CASSEGLSNQPQHF. CDR3 in DNA: TGTGCCAGCAGTGAAGGACTTAGCAATCAGCCCCAGCATTTT.

This clone was seen only once. The chain has TRBV4-3 and TRBJ2-1; TRBD2 might be the D (7 bases). V lost 1 base and J lost 10, with 23 bases in between. The length of the CDR3 is 17 residues. In germline, CDR1 is LGHNA, CDR2 YSLEER. The CDR3 reads CASSQAGGGSLSHEQFF. The DNA for the CDR3 is TGCGCCAGCAGCCAAGCTGGGGGCGGGAGCCTTTCGCACGAGCAGTTCTTC.